Presented here are 16 T cell receptor beta chains from one specimen sequenced in a study of blood T cells in healthy people across ages. A sample-barcoded 5' primer and a J-beta primer mix were used in a second PCR of about 7 to 11 cycles. MiXCR, applied by TCRdb to the 5' RACE reads, yields one record per CDR3 protein. The repertoire consists of almost 1 million distinct CDR3 sequences, with around 54% occurring once and the leading ten covering 20% to 25%. The sequenced material came from blood. These receptors all stem from a woman aged 60-70 years in good health.

V is TRBV4-2 and J is TRBJ2-5; no definite D call. Germline values: CDR1 LGHNA, CDR2 YNFKEQ. The CDR3 contains 14 residues. The ends were cut back, 3 bases at V and 5 bases at J, with 13 bases in the middle. The CDR3 reads CASSHPRSGETQYF. The CDR3 nucleotides read TGTGCCAGCAGCCACCCCCGGAGTGGCGAGACCCAGTACTTC.

This clonotype was seen a few times. The chain uses TRBV4-1 and TRBJ2-7, with 8 bases aligning to TRBD1. Germline values: CDR1 MGHRA, CDR2 YSYEKL. The CDR3 extends over 14 amino acids. V lost 2 bases and J lost 4; bases outside the gene matches: 4. CDR3 protein: CASSQPRQGYEQYF. As DNA, the CDR3 is TGCGCCAGCAGCCAACCCCGACAGGGGTACGAGCAGTACTTC.

The chain carries TRBV5-1 and TRBJ2-7; D not certain. Germline V gene data show CDR1 as SGHRS and CDR2 as YFSETQ. V shed 0 bases and J shed 0 bases, with 13 bases lying between them. The CDR3 consists of 16 residues. This CDR3 is CASSLDPPPPSYEQYF. The CDR3 DNA reads as TGCGCCAGCAGCTTGGATCCCCCACCCCCCTCCTACGAGCAGTACTTC.

The chain has TRBV2 and TRBJ2-1; TRBD2 agrees at 9 bases. V lost 8 bases, J lost 3 bases, and 5 bases stayed unmatched. The germline CDR1 and CDR2 sequences are SNHLY and FYNNEI. The CDR3 totals 14 residues. CDR3: CASGLALSYNEQFF. The CDR3 DNA reads as TGTGCCAGCGGACTAGCGCTGAGCTACAATGAGCAGTTCTTC. Complete variable domain (other parts from reference TRBV2 and TRBJ2-1): EPEVTQTPSHQVTQMGQEVILRCVPISNHLYFYWYRQILGQKVEFLVSFYNNEISEKSEIFDDQFSVERPDGSNFTLKIRSTKLEDSAMYFCASGLALSYNEQFFGPGTRLTVL.

This clonotype was picked up a small number of times. CDR3 sequence (DNA): TGCAGTGCTAGAGATTTACGGGCGGATGAGCAGTTCTTC. Protein product: CSARDLRADEQFF. This chain links TRBV20-1 with TRBJ2-1; no reliable D call. V dropped 0 bases and J dropped 8 bases, with 11 bases sitting between them. The CDR3 covers 13 residues. The V gene's germline CDR1 is DFQATT and CDR2 SNEGSKA (reference sequence).

V gene TRBV7-3 combines with J gene TRBJ1-3; no definite D call. The CDR3 runs to 15 residues. In germline, CDR1 is SGHTA, CDR2 FQGTGA. The V end lost 1 base, the J end lost 2 bases, and 9 bases lay between the germline ends. As DNA, the CDR3 is TGTGCCAGCAGCTTAAGCGCACCCCCTGGAAACACCATATATTTT. It codes for CASSLSAPPGNTIYF.

There are a few counts of this clonotype. This chain links TRBV6-1 with TRBJ2-1; maybe TRBD1 (6 bases). This CDR3 spans 16 amino acids. Germline lookup yields CDR1 MNHNS and CDR2 SASEGT. Trimming took off 5 bases at V and 6 bases at J, with 20 bases between the two ends. This CDR3 is CASSTNRELRTNEQFF. The CDR3 region has the DNA TGTGCCAGCAGTACGAACAGGGAACTGAGGACCAATGAGCAGTTCTTC.

V and J are TRBV6-2 or TRBV6-3 and TRBJ2-7, with D uncertain. V dropped 6 bases and J dropped 3 bases, with 12 bases sitting between them. This CDR3 has 13 residues. Germline V gene lookup returns CDR1 MNHEY and CDR2 SVGEGT. The DNA for the CDR3 is TGTGCCAGCAGCAGGAAACAGTACTACGAGCAGTACTTC. It codes for CASSRKQYYEQYF.

V and J are TRBV3-1 and TRBJ2-5; TRBD2 might be the D (6 bases). In germline, CDR1 is LGHDT, CDR2 YNNKEL (reference sequence). Between the trimmed V and J ends, which lost 4 bases and 5 bases, there was a span of 17 bases. There are 15 residues in the CDR3. CDR3 in amino acids: CASSPFSGKGETQYF. The CDR3 region has the DNA TGTGCCAGCAGCCCCTTTAGCGGAAAAGGGGAGACCCAGTACTTC.

This clonotype was observed a handful of times. The rearrangement links TRBV4-1 to TRBJ2-7; 12 nucleotides match TRBD2. CDR1 is MGHRA and CDR2 is YSYEKL in the germline V gene. J lost 6 bases, V lost 2 bases, and 11 bases had no gene match. This CDR3 has 17 residues. The CDR3 is CASSQTHRLAGVLEQYF. Here the CDR3 DNA reads TGCGCCAGCAGCCAAACTCACCGACTAGCGGGAGTCCTCGAGCAGTACTTC.

This chain connects TRBV6-2 or TRBV6-3 to TRBJ2-3; 8 bases agree with TRBD2. There are 16 residues in the CDR3. Trimming took 4 bases from V and 4 from J; bases not matched to a gene: 10. Germline CDR1 reads MNHEY; CDR2 reads SVGEGT. CDR3 in DNA: TGTGCCAGCAGTTTAGCGGGAACTCCCACCCCAGATACGCAGTATTTT. Amino acids: CASSLAGTPTPDTQYF.

Worth noting for this clonotype: Relative to the germline gene, one junction end is altered; a read error may explain this. V gene TRBV5-1 combines with J gene TRBJ2-5, with a tentative D call TRBD2 (5 bases). In germline, CDR1 is SGHRS, CDR2 YFSETQ. The CDR3 covers 14 residues. CDR3 region: CTSSLGADQETQYF. The CDR3 DNA follows: TGCACCAGCAGCTTGGGAGCTGACCAAGAGACCCAGTACTTC.

This clonotype has just a few counts. The chain links TRBV3-1 to TRBJ2-7; possible D gene TRBD1, 5 bases. V lost 1 base and J 5 bases, leaving 6 bases between the germline ends. The CDR3 consists of 12 residues. Germline V gives CDR1 LGHDT, CDR2 YNNKEL (reference sequence). CDR3 sequence: CASSQVRDEQYF. The CDR3 nucleotides are TGTGCCAGCAGCCAAGTCAGGGACGAGCAGTACTTC.

J is TRBJ2-2 and V is TRBV20-1, with 7 bases identical to TRBD1. With 6 bases clipped from V and 5 bases from J, the junction kept 6 bases outside the gene matches. Germline-derived CDR1 and CDR2 are DFQATT and SNEGSKA (reference sequence). CDR3 length equals 13 residues. CDR3 coding DNA: TGCAGTGCCCGAACCAGGGGGACCGGGGAGCTGTTTTTT. Translation gives CSARTRGTGELFF.

This chain connects TRBV13 to TRBJ2-7, with TRBD1 as a possible D gene (6 bases). Germline lookup yields CDR1 PRHDT and CDR2 FYEKMQ (reference sequence). Trimming left V 4 bases short and J 7 bases short, with 20 bases between. This CDR3 has 15 amino acids. The CDR3 bases are TGTGCCAGCAGCTCCGGACAGTCGCCCTACAATGAGCAGTACTTC. Its protein is CASSSGQSPYNEQYF.

The V gene is TRBV12-3 or TRBV12-4, the J gene TRBJ2-1, with TRBD2 matching over 10 bases. V trimming: 1 base; J trimming: 8 bases; junction bases outside the gene matches: 5. The CDR3 has 15 amino acids. DNA of the CDR3: TGTGCCAGCAGTTTAGGTAGAGGACTAGCGGATGAGCAGTTCTTC. This translates into CASSLGRGLADEQFF.